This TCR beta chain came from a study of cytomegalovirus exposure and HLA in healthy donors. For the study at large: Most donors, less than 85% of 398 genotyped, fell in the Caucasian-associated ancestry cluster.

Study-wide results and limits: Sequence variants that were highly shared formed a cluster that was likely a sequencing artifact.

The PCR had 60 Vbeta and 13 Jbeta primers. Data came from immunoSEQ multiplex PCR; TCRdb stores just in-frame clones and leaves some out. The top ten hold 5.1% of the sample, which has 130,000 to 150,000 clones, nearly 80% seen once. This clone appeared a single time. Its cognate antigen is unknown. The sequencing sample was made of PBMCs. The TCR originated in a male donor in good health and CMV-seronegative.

Here the CDR3 DNA reads TGCGCCAGCAGCCTGGGCCGACTGGGTTCGGAGACCCAGTACTTC. Translated: CASSLGRLGSETQYF. The genes are TRBV5-1 and TRBJ2-5, with D uncertain. V was clipped by 4 bases and J by 5 bases, with 18 bases between them. Per the germline V gene, CDR1 is SGHRS and CDR2 is YFSETQ. The CDR3 runs 15 residues. The whole variable domain, remainder taken from reference TRBV5-1 and TRBJ2-5, is KAGVTQTPRYLIKTRGQQVTLSCSPISGHRSVSWYQQTPGQGLQFLFEYFSETQRNKGNFPGRFSGRQFSNSRSEMNVSTLELGDSALYLCASSLGRLGSETQYFGPGTRLLVL.